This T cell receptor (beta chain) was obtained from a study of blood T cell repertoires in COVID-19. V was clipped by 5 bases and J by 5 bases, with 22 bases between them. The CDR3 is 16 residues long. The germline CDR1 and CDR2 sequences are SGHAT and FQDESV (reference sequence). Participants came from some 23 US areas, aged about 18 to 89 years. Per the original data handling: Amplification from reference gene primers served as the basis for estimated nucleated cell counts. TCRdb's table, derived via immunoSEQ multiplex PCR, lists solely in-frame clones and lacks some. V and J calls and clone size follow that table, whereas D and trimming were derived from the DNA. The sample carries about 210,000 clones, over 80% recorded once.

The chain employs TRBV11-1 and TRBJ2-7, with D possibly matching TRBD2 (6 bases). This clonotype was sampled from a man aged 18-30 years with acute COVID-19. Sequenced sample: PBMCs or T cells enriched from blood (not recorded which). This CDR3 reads CASSPGDANPFHEQYF. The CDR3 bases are TGTGCCAGCAGCCCGGGAGACGCCAACCCCTTCCACGAGCAGTACTTC.